One sample yielded the 6 T cell receptor beta chains listed below, sequenced in a study of blood T cell repertoires in COVID-19. Only in-frame clones appear in the TCRdb table, and some are missing; sequencing was by immunoSEQ multiplex PCR. The repertoire consists of 150,000 to 190,000 clones, with 80% occurring once and the leading ten covering approximately 0.5%. Input material: peripheral blood. The receptor source for this set is a man aged 60-69 years with acute or convalescent COVID-19.

The chain couples TRBV5-6 to TRBJ1-2; D remains ambiguous. V was cut by 3 bases and J by 5 bases, with 11 bases left in between. CDR1 and CDR2 from the germline V gene are SGHDT and YYEEEE. This CDR3 contains 13 residues. The CDR3 bases are TGTGCCAGCAGCTCGACCGGAGGGTATGGCTACACCTTC. Translating it yields CASSSTGGYGYTF.

The chain is built from TRBV19 and TRBJ1-1; D is undetermined. This CDR3 spans 11 amino acids. Per the germline V gene, CDR1 is LNHDA and CDR2 is SQIVND (reference sequence). Between the trimmed V and J ends, which lost 3 bases and 6 bases, there was a span of 5 bases. CDR3 in amino acids: CASSIRAEAFF. CDR3 coding DNA: TGTGCCAGTAGTATTAGAGCTGAAGCTTTCTTT.

The chain recombines TRBV5-4 with TRBJ2-1; D may be TRBD2 (6 bases). V shed 4 bases and J shed 15 bases, with 23 bases lying between them. The CDR3 is 14 amino acids. Germline CDR1 reads SGHNT; CDR2 reads YYREEE (reference sequence). CDR3 loop: CASSPRGGSMGLFF. CDR3 bases: TGTGCCAGCAGCCCGAGAGGAGGGTCCATGGGATTGTTCTTC.

A few counts support this clone. Relative to the germline gene, one junction end is altered; a read error may explain this. V gene TRBV7-6 combines with J gene TRBJ2-5; 7 bases are shared with TRBD1. The germline gives CDR1 SGHVS, CDR2 FNYEAQ. The CDR3 has 14 amino acids. CDR3 region: CASTLGGFQETQYF. Here the CDR3 DNA reads TGTGCCAGCACCTTAGGGGGCTTCCAAGAGACCCAGTACTTC.

The chain links TRBV9 to TRBJ1-2, with D perhaps matching TRBD1 (6 bases). Trimming cost V 8 bases and J 7 bases, with 24 bases left between them. The CDR3 is made up of 15 amino acids. The germline CDR1 and CDR2 sequences are SGDLS and YYNGEE. CDR3 DNA: TGTGCCAGTATGAAGAACCCAGGGGCTGGTAGTGGCTACACCTTC. This sequence encodes CASMKNPGAGSGYTF.

This chain links TRBV4-1 with TRBJ2-3; 8 nucleotides line up with TRBD2. With V trimmed by 1 base and J by 4 bases, 7 bases remained unmatched. CDR3 length equals 16 residues. The germline V gene has CDR1 MGHRA and CDR2 YSYEKL. The CDR3 DNA reads TGCGCCAGCAGCCAAGTGCCAGCGGGGGAGGCAGATACGCAGTATTTT. This sequence encodes CASSQVPAGEADTQYF.